This T cell receptor beta chain was found in a study of T-cell reconstitution after alpha-beta-depleted transplantation in children. It was with unique molecular identifiers that the TCRbeta library was prepared. TCRdb independently ran MiXCR on the PCR reads; one entry per CDR3 protein. Among 400,000 to 500,000 distinct CDR3 sequences listed, about a tenth were seen once. The CDR3 is made up of 13 amino acids. Germline V CDR1 and CDR2: SGHTA, FQGNSA. Trimming took 1 base from V and 7 from J, leaving 7 bases between them. Specimen: PBMCs from the stem cell graft donor, collected from the stem cell graft. The chain joins TRBV7-2 to TRBJ2-2; D is unclear. This TCR came from a human donor who donated a stem cell graft to a child with acute myeloid leukemia. The CDR3 protein is CASSLVWIGELFF. CDR3 in DNA: TGTGCCAGCAGCTTAGTTTGGATCGGGGAGCTGTTTTTT.